These 10 T cell receptor beta chains were all obtained from the same sample, sequenced in a study of blood T cell repertoires in COVID-19. The data were produced by immunoSEQ multiplex PCR, yet TCRdb's version contains in-frame clones alone and is incomplete. This table has about 62,000 clones, 70% to 80% appearing once. Sequencing used peripheral blood. These TCRs come from a man in his 60s with acute or convalescent COVID-19.

The chain employs TRBV11-2 and TRBJ2-1; tentative D call: TRBD1 (5 bases). CDR3 length: 16 amino acids. The germline gives CDR1 SGHAT, CDR2 FQNNGV. Between the trimmed V and J ends, which lost 5 bases and 9 bases, there was a span of 23 bases. CDR3 amino acids: CASSHRSGNPTGEQFF. DNA for the CDR3: TGTGCCAGCAGCCATAGGAGTGGGAACCCTACAGGTGAGCAGTTCTTC.

The chain has TRBV2 and TRBJ2-2; 9 bases are shared with TRBD2. Germline V CDR1 and CDR2: SNHLY, FYNNEI. After removal of 2 bases from V and 0 bases from J, the junction contained 4 bases not matched to a gene. The CDR3 has 17 amino acids. The CDR3 loop reads CASSERLAAANTGELFF. The CDR3 bases are TGTGCCAGCAGTGAAAGACTAGCGGCCGCGAACACCGGGGAGCTGTTTTTT.

The rearrangement uses TRBV7-2 and TRBJ2-1; tentatively, D is TRBD2 (6 bases). The CDR3 extends over 15 amino acids. Trimming cost V 0 bases and J 9 bases, with 15 bases left between them. The germline V gene has CDR1 SGHTA and CDR2 FQGNSA. The chain's CDR3 is CASSLAITGVSEQFF. CDR3 nucleotide sequence: TGTGCCAGCAGCTTAGCCATTACGGGAGTAAGTGAGCAGTTCTTC.

V gene TRBV24-1 combines with J gene TRBJ1-2; 7 positions match TRBD1. With V trimmed by 3 bases and J by 8 bases, 5 bases remained unmatched. The germline CDR1 and CDR2 sequences are KGHDR and SFDVKD. CDR3 size: 13 residues. CDR3 in amino acids: CATSDTGEWGYTF. Written as DNA, the CDR3 is TGTGCCACCAGTGATACAGGGGAGTGGGGCTACACCTTC.

The rearrangement links TRBV3-1 (or the pseudogene TRBV3-2) to TRBJ1-2, with 8 bases lining up with TRBD1. The CDR3 length is 16 residues. Germline V lookup: CDR1 LGHDT, CDR2 YNNKEL (reference sequence). J was trimmed by 4 bases and V by 4 bases; bases with no gene match: 11. CDR3 region: CASSRQSQGAAYGYTF. DNA of the CDR3: TGTGCCAGCAGCCGCCAGTCCCAGGGGGCGGCCTATGGCTACACCTTC.

The rearrangement uses TRBV18 and TRBJ1-3; D not certain. V was shortened by 2 bases and J by 5 bases, with 7 bases between the two germline ends. Germline V gene lookup returns CDR1 KGHSH and CDR2 LQKENI. CDR3 size: 13 residues. CDR3 in amino acids: CASSPSQRNTIYF. The CDR3 DNA follows: TGTGCCAGCTCACCATCACAACGAAACACCATATATTTT.

This clone has a single count. V is TRBV4-2 and J is TRBJ1-5; a weak D match, TRBD1 (5 bases). This CDR3 contains 15 residues. Germline V lookup: CDR1 LGHNA, CDR2 YNFKEQ. The V end was cut by 8 bases, the J end by 4 bases, with 18 bases between. CDR3 bases: TGTGCCAGCGGGGCGGGGCCAGAACCAAATCAGCCCCAGCATTTT. Translating gives CASGAGPEPNQPQHF.

The chain joins TRBV5-4 to TRBJ2-1; unclear D gene. V was cut by 0 bases and J by 0 bases, with 7 bases left in between. Germline V gene data show CDR1 as SGHNT and CDR2 as YYREEE (reference sequence). This CDR3 comprises 15 residues. The CDR3: CASSLGYSSYNEQFF. CDR3 bases: TGTGCCAGCAGCTTGGGGTACAGCTCCTACAATGAGCAGTTCTTC.

The rearrangement links TRBV7-9 to TRBJ2-7; D might be TRBD1 (5 bases). Trimming shortened V by 3 bases and J by 2 bases, and 11 bases separated the two germline ends. This CDR3 contains 14 residues. The germline V gene encodes CDR1 SEHNR and CDR2 FQNEAQ (reference sequence). In nucleotides, the CDR3 is TGTGCCAGCAGCTTTACAGGCCCGACCTACGAGCAGTACTTC. Residues: CASSFTGPTYEQYF.

This rearrangement joins TRBV5-1 to TRBJ2-1; TRBD1 agrees at 8 bases. CDR3 size: 14 residues. Unmatched junction bases numbered 2, after V lost 5 bases and J lost 1 base. From germline, CDR1 is SGHRS and CDR2 YFSETQ. The CDR3, as DNA: TGCGCCAGCAGGACAGGGGAGTCCTACAATGAGCAGTTCTTC. Residues: CASRTGESYNEQFF.